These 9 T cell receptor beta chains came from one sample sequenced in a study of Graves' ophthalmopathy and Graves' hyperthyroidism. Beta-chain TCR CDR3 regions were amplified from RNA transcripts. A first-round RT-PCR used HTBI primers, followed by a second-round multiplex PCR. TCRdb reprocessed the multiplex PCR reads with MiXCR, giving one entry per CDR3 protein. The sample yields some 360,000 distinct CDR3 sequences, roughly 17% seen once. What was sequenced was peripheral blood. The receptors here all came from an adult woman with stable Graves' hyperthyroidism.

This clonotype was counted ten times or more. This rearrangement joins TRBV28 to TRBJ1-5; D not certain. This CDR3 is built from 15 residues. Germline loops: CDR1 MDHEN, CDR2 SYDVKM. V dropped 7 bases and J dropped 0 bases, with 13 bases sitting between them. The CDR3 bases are TGTGCCAGCATTCATGAGGCAAATAGCAATCAGCCCCAGCATTTT. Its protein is CASIHEANSNQPQHF.

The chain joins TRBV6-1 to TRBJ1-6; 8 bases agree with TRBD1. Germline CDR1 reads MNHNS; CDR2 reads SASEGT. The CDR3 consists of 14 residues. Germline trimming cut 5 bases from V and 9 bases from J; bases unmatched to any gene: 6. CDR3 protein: CASSIEQGGSPLHF. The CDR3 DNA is TGTGCCAGCAGTATAGAACAGGGGGGTTCACCCCTCCACTTT.

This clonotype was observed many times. The CDR3 sequence is CASSLEGVYRANTGELFF. CDR3 sequence (DNA): TGTGCCAGCAGCTTGGAAGGGGTGTACAGGGCGAACACCGGGGAGCTGTTTTTT. V gene TRBV5-4 combines with J gene TRBJ2-2; D is perhaps TRBD1 (6 bases). This CDR3 is 18 amino acids long. The V gene lost 0 bases and the J gene lost 0 bases, with 15 bases spanning the gap. Germline V CDR1 and CDR2: SGHNT, YYREEE (reference sequence). Supplemented by reference TRBV5-4 and TRBJ2-2, the full variable domain reads ETGVTQSPTHLIKTRGQQVTLRCSSQSGHNTVSWYQQALGQGPQFIFQYYREEENGRGNFPPRFSGLQFPNYSSELNVNALELDDSALYLCASSLEGVYRANTGELFFGEGSRLTVL.

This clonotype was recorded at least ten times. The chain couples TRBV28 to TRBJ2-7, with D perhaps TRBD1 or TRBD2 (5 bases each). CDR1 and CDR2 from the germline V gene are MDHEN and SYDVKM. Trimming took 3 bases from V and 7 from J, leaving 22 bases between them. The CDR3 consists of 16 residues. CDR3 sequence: CASSFLRLSGAREQYF. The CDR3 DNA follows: TGTGCCAGCAGTTTTCTTAGGCTTTCCGGGGCGCGGGAGCAGTACTTC.

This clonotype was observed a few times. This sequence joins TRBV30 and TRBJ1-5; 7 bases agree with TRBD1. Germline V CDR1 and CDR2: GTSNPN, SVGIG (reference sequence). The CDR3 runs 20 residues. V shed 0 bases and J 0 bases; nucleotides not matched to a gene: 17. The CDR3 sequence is CAWSVEVGTVRSSSNQPQHF. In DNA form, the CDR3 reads TGTGCCTGGAGTGTAGAGGTCGGGACAGTACGCTCGAGTAGCAATCAGCCCCAGCATTTT.

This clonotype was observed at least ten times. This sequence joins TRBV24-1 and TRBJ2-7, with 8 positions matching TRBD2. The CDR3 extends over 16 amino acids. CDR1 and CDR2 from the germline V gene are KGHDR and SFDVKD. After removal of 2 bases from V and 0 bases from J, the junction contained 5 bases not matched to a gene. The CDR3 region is CATSDSRLANSYEQYF. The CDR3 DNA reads TGTGCCACCAGTGATTCTAGACTAGCGAACTCCTACGAGCAGTACTTC.

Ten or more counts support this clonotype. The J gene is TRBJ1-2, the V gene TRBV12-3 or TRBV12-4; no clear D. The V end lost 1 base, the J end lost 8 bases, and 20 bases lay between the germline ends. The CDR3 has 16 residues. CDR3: CASSLGVEISLGGYTF. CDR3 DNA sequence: TGTGCCAGCAGTTTAGGTGTCGAGATCTCCCTGGGGGGCTACACCTTC.

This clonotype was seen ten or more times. CDR3 protein: CASSFWDRGPEAFF. The CDR3 DNA sequence: TGTGCCAGCAGTTTTTGGGACAGGGGTCCTGAAGCTTTCTTT. The chain recombines TRBV28 with TRBJ1-1; TRBD1 matches 10 bases. V was pared by 3 bases and J by 6 bases, with 4 bases of the junction left unmatched. The germline CDR1 and CDR2 sequences are MDHEN and SYDVKM. CDR3 length: 14 residues.

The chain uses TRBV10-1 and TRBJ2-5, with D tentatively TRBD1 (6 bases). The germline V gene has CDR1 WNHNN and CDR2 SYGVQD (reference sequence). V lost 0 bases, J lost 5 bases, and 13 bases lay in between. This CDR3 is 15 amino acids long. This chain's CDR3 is CASSESDSRGETQYF. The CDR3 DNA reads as TGCGCCAGCAGTGAGTCGGACAGCCGAGGGGAGACCCAGTACTTC.